This record looks at one TCR beta chain sequence and its context. Antigen: not known. The source of the sample is a study of blood T cells in healthy people across ages. General study points: PBMCs were not sorted, which prevented a conclusive comparison of naive versus antigen-experienced cells. Researchers deemed the diversity estimates from one million T cells underestimates.

Trimming shortened V by 0 bases and J by 4 bases, and 5 bases separated the two germline ends. The V gene's germline CDR1 is MNHEY and CDR2 SVGEGT. The CDR3 spans 13 residues. For the second PCR, which ran for 7 to 11 cycles, a sample-barcoded 5' primer and a J-beta primer mix were used. TCRdb processed the 5' RACE reads anew with MiXCR; each CDR3 protein has one entry. The table lists about 670,000 distinct CDR3 sequences, around two fifths of them singletons. The sequencing input was blood. The gene calls are TRBV6-2 or TRBV6-3 and TRBJ2-3; unclear D gene. This sequence originates from an elderly man in good health. The CDR3 region is CASSYSWADTQYF. DNA of the CDR3: TGTGCCAGCAGTTACTCGTGGGCAGATACGCAGTATTTT.